The 10 T cell receptor beta chains presented below share a single source sample, sequenced in a study of blood T cell repertoires in COVID-19 (TCRdb year 2020). To prepare the library, the immunoSEQ multiplex PCR assay was applied. The table was pulled from immuneACCESS by TCRdb, which kept in-frame rearrangements only. Such tables lose some clones; where checked, under half of the loss comes from unresolved V genes, and the rest has no known cause. In this sample the table shows approximately 170,000 clones, about 90% of which occur a single time. 4% of the sample comes from the top ten. Sequenced sample: peripheral blood. These receptors originate from a woman aged 70-85 years with acute or convalescent COVID-19.

The chain employs TRBV7-8 and TRBJ1-2; maybe TRBD1 (6 bases). CDR3 length: 16 residues. V lost 2 bases and J 3 bases, leaving 16 bases between the germline ends. Germline CDR1 reads SGHVS; CDR2 reads FQNEAQ. For the CDR3, the DNA is TGTGCCAGCAGCTTAAGTCTTGGCAGGGGCGACTATGGCTACACCTTC. This encodes CASSLSLGRGDYGYTF.

V is TRBV24-1 and J is TRBJ1-1; 7 nucleotides line up with TRBD1. Unmatched junction bases numbered 4, after V lost 6 bases and J lost 4 bases. The CDR3 covers 13 residues. Germline V CDR1 and CDR2: KGHDR, SFDVKD. The CDR3 sequence is CATSLPGGTEAFF. CDR3 in DNA: TGTGCCACCAGTCTCCCAGGGGGCACTGAAGCTTTCTTT.

This chain connects TRBV11-2 to TRBJ2-5; weak D call: TRBD2 (5 bases). This CDR3 has 16 amino acids. Germline CDR1 is SGHAT and CDR2 is FQNNGV. V dropped 3 bases and J dropped 5 bases, with 19 bases sitting between them. The DNA of the CDR3 is TGTGCCAGCAGCTTTGGACTCGCCCACAATCCGGAGACCCAGTACTTC. Protein product: CASSFGLAHNPETQYF.

The chain uses TRBV5-6 and TRBJ1-6; 8 nucleotides line up with TRBD1. Per the germline V gene, CDR1 is SGHDT and CDR2 is YYEEEE. The CDR3 runs to 13 residues. The V segment lost 6 bases and the J segment 6 bases; nucleotides outside the gene matches: 2. CDR3 DNA sequence: TGTGCCAGCACAGACAGGGGTAATTCACCCCTCCACTTT. This translates into CASTDRGNSPLHF.

V usage is TRBV12-3 or TRBV12-4 and J usage is TRBJ1-1; D remains ambiguous. CDR3 length equals 12 residues. Trimming stripped 5 bases from V and 3 bases from J, with 7 bases between. Here the CDR3 reads CASSLGHTEAFF. In DNA form, the CDR3 reads TGTGCCAGCAGTCTCGGTCACACTGAAGCTTTCTTT.

The V and J genes are TRBV11-2 and TRBJ2-7; D gene uncertain. The CDR3 sequence is 12 residues long. Germline V gene lookup returns CDR1 SGHAT and CDR2 FQNNGV. The V end lost 1 base, the J end lost 4 bases, and 5 bases lay between the germline ends. The CDR3 loop reads CASSLVLYEQYF. The CDR3 DNA reads as TGTGCCAGCAGCTTAGTCCTTTACGAGCAGTACTTC.

This sequence joins TRBV21-1 and TRBJ2-1; the tabulated D call, TRBD1, remains unverified against the DNA. TRBV21-1 is deemed a pseudogene. The CDR3 extends over 14 amino acids. CDR3 DNA: TGTGCCTCCCGGACACCCCCGCTCTACAATGAGCAGTTCTTC. Translating gives CASRTPPLYNEQFF.

The V call is TRBV6-5, the J call TRBJ2-2; maybe TRBD1 (5 bases). The CDR3 covers 12 residues. The germline CDR1 and CDR2 sequences are MNHEY and SVGAGI. V lost 6 bases and J lost 7, with 9 bases in between. CDR3 DNA: TGTGCCAGCAGGCAGGGCGGCGGGGAGCTGTTTTTT. This encodes CASRQGGGELFF.

The chain employs TRBV6-1 and TRBJ1-3, with D uncertain. The CDR3 covers 15 residues. V dropped 3 bases and J dropped 0 bases, with 9 bases sitting between them. Germline CDR1 reads MNHNS; CDR2 reads SASEGT. CDR3 region: CASSEGRYSGNTIYF. For the CDR3, the DNA is TGTGCCAGCAGTGAGGGCCGTTACTCTGGAAACACCATATATTTT.

The genes are TRBV6-2 or TRBV6-3 and TRBJ1-5; possible D gene TRBD1, 5 bases. Germline V gene lookup returns CDR1 MNHEY and CDR2 SVGEGT. This CDR3 is 12 amino acids long. V was shortened by 5 bases and J by 9 bases, with 11 bases between the two germline ends. In nucleotides, the CDR3 is TGTGCCAGCAGTCCAGGGTTAGGGCCCCAGCATTTT. As protein: CASSPGLGPQHF.